This is a list of T cell receptor beta chains from one sample in a study of Graves' ophthalmopathy and Graves' hyperthyroidism. TCRdb reprocessed the multiplex PCR reads via MiXCR and lists one record per CDR3 protein. The sample yields hundreds of thousands of distinct CDR3 sequences, 22% seen once. The sample taken for sequencing was peripheral blood. Receptors originate from a young woman with stable Graves' hyperthyroidism. Some clones in this sample may be carry-over from other donors' samples. CDR3s include the opening cysteine and the closing phenylalanine or tryptophan.

J gene | V gene | CDR3 protein
TRBJ2-5 | TRBV5-4 | CVSRRQGGQETQYF
TRBJ2-3 | TRBV7-2 | CASSLHSDTQYF
TRBJ1-1 | TRBV3-1 | CASSDDAFDRQIWYWNTEAFF
TRBJ1-1 | TRBV6-1 | CASSEMTASLSEAFF
TRBJ2-2 | TRBV5-1 | CASSYDPGGSTGELFF
TRBJ1-1 | TRBV10-3 | CAISESAGGGMNTEAFF
TRBJ2-5 | TRBV28 | CASSSRQGARETQYF
TRBJ2-7 | TRBV11-2 | CASSRWQGSYEQYF
TRBJ2-5 | TRBV11-2 | CASSPIQGWETQYF
TRBJ1-1 | TRBV7-9 | CASSLGFTEAFF
TRBJ1-2 | TRBV7-2 | CASSLSDRGLYGYTF
TRBJ2-7 | TRBV4-1 | CASSQEPNYEQYF
TRBJ1-1 | TRBV7-6 | CASSPQGGTNTEAFF
TRBJ1-6 | TRBV7-2 | CASSLVGGINSPLHF
TRBJ1-6 | TRBV28 | CASKGQGSYNSPLHF
TRBJ1-1 | TRBV11-2 | CASSPTPGTRGLGAFF
TRBJ2-5 | TRBV6-2/TRBV6-3 | CASSYPGRALGETQYF
TRBJ1-3 | TRBV12-3/TRBV12-4 | CASSFPTSSGNTIYF
TRBJ1-5 | TRBV5-6 | CASSYRSSNQPQHF
TRBJ2-5 | TRBV30 | CAWSVAQDQETQYF
TRBJ2-3 | TRBV3-1 | CASSHTDTQYF
TRBJ2-3 | TRBV2 | CASRAGLSTDTQYF
TRBJ2-2 | TRBV9 | CASSRRQSTNTGELFF
TRBJ2-7 | TRBV6-1 | CASRTSLRPSYEQYF
TRBJ2-5 | TRBV12-3/TRBV12-4 | CASSPGLAGAPGETQYF
TRBJ2-7 | TRBV7-2 | CASSLTSGRVHEQYF
TRBJ1-1 | TRBV12-3/TRBV12-4 | CASSAPTDRGYTEAFF
TRBJ1-2 | TRBV6-1 | CASSEPPRTGRFDGYTF
TRBJ1-1 | TRBV27 | CASSYEVNTEAFF
TRBJ1-5 | TRBV7-3 | CASPLARTGGEDQPQHF
TRBJ1-1 | TRBV20-1 | CSACRQGGTEAFF
TRBJ2-7 | TRBV6-5 | CASRFLDEQYF
TRBJ2-5 | TRBV2 | CASERVHTQETQYF
TRBJ2-7 | TRBV7-6 | CASSLAGTPTYEQYF
TRBJ2-7 | TRBV19 | CASSISGSLYEQYF
TRBJ1-1 | TRBV9 | CASSPRDSFNTEAFF
TRBJ1-1 | TRBV12-3/TRBV12-4 | CASSEFPLNTEAFF
TRBJ1-1 | TRBV5-1 | CASSLGSGEENTEAFF
TRBJ2-2 | TRBV7-2 | CASSTGQGHTGELFF
TRBJ2-3 | TRBV6-1 | CASSDRDRRTDTQYF
TRBJ2-7 | TRBV20-1 | CSASGTGSSYEQYF
TRBJ2-6 | TRBV6-1 | CASSDRSSGANVLTF
TRBJ1-1 | TRBV12-3/TRBV12-4 | CASSLTPPTVNTEAFF
TRBJ2-7 | TRBV19 | CASSTIGSFSGRAYEQYF